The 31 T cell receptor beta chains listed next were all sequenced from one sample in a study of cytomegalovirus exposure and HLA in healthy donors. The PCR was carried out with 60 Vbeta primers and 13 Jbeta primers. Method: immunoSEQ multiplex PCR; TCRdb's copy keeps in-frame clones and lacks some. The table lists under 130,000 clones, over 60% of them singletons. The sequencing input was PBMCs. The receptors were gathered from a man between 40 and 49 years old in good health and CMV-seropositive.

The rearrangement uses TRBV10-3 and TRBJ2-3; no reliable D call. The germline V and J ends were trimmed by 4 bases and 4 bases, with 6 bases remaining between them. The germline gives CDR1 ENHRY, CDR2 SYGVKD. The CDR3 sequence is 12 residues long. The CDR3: CAISAFPDTQYF. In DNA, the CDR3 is TGTGCCATCAGTGCCTTCCCAGATACGCAGTATTTT.

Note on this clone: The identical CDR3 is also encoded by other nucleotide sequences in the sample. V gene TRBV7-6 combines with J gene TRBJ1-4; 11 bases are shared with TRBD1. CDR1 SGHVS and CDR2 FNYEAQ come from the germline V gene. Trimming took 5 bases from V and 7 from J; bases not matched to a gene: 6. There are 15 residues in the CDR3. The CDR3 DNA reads TGTGCCAGCAGCCGAGGACAGGGGGCTCGTGAAAAACTGTTTTTT. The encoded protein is CASSRGQGAREKLFF.

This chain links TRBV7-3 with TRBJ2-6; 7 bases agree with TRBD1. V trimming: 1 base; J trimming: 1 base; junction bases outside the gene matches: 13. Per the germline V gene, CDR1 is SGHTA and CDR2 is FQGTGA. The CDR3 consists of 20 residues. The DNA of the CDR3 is TGTGCCAGCAGCTTAATGTCCACAGGGGAATGGGGGTCTGGGGCCAACGTCCTGACTTTC. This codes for CASSLMSTGEWGSGANVLTF.

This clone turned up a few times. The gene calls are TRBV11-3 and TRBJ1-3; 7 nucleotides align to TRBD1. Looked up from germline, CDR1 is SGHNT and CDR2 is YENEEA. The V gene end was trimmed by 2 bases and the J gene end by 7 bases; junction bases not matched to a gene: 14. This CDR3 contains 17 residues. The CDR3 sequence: CASSLRLGGGHPNTIYF. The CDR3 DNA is TGTGCCAGCAGCTTACGCTTAGGAGGGGGCCATCCGAACACCATATATTTT.

CDR3 sequence: CASSHTAGTGSNEQFF. CDR3 in DNA: TGCGCCAGCAGCCATACCGCCGGGACAGGGTCCAATGAGCAGTTCTTC. The chain recombines TRBV4-3 with TRBJ2-1, with 9 bases that match TRBD1. From germline, CDR1 is LGHNA and CDR2 YSLEER. The CDR3 covers 16 residues. Trimming took 3 bases from V and 6 from J; bases not matched to a gene: 9.

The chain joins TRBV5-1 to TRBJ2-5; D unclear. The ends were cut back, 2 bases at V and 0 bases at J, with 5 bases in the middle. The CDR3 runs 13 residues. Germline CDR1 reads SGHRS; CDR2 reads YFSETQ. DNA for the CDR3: TGCGCCAGCAGCTTCGGGTACCAAGAGACCCAGTACTTC. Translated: CASSFGYQETQYF.

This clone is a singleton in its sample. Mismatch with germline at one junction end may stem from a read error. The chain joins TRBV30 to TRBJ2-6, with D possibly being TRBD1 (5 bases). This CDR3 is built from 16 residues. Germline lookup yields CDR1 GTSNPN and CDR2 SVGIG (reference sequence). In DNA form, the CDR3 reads TGTGCCTGGAGTGCCGAAACGTTCTCTGGGGCCAACGGCCTGACTTTC. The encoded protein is CAWSAETFSGANGLTF.

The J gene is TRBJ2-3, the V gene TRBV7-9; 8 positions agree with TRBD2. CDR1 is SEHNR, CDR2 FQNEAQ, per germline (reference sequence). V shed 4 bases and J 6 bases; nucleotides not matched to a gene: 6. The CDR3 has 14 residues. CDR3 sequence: CASSYSGNPDTQYF. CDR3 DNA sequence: TGTGCCAGCAGCTATAGCGGGAACCCGGATACGCAGTATTTT.

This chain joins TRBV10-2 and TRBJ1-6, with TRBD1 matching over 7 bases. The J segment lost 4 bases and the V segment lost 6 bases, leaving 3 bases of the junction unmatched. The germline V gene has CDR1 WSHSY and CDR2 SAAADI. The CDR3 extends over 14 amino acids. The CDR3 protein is CASRGDSYNSPLHF. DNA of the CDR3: TGCGCCAGCAGGGGGGACAGTTATAATTCACCCCTCCACTTT.

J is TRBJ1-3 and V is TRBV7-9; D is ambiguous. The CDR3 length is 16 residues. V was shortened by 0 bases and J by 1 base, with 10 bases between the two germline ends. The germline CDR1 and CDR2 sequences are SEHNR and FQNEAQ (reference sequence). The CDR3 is CASSLAKSGSGNTIYF. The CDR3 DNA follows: TGTGCCAGCAGCTTAGCAAAGTCGGGGTCTGGAAACACCATATATTTT.

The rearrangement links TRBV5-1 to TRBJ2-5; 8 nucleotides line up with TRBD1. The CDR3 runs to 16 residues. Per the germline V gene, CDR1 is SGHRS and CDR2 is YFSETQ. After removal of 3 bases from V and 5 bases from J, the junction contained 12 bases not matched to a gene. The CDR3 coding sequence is TGCGCCAGCAGCTCCGCGACAGGGGTCGTCTTGGAGACCCAGTACTTC. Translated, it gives CASSSATGVVLETQYF.

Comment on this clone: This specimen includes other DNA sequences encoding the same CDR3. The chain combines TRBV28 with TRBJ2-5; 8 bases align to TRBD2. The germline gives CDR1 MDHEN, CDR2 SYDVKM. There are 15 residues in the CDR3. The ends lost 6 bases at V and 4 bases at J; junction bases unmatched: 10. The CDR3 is CASRLPGLAGETQYF. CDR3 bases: TGTGCCAGCAGGCTCCCGGGGCTAGCGGGAGAGACCCAGTACTTC.

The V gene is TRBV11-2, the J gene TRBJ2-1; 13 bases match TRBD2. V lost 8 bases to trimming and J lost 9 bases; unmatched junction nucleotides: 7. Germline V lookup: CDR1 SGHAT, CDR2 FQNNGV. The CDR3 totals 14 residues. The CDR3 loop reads CASSGTSGIGEQFF. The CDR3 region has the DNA TGTGCCAGCTCAGGGACTAGCGGGATAGGTGAGCAGTTCTTC.

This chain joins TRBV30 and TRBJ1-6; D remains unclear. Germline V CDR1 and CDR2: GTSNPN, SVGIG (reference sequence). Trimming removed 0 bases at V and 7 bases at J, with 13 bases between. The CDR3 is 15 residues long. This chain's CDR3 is CAWSVGEGGNSPLHF. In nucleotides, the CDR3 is TGTGCCTGGAGTGTAGGTGAAGGAGGGAATTCACCCCTCCACTTT.

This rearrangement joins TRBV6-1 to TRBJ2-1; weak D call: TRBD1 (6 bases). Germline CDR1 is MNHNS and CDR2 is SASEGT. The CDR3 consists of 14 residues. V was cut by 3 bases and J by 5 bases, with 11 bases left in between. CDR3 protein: CASSDGAGDNEQFF. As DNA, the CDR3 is TGTGCCAGCAGTGATGGGGCAGGGGACAATGAGCAGTTCTTC.

The CDR3 here is CASSPVSGTANEQFF. The CDR3 DNA follows: TGTGCCAGCAGCCCCGTCAGCGGGACCGCCAATGAGCAGTTCTTC. V usage is TRBV4-2 and J usage is TRBJ2-1; 7 nucleotides align to TRBD2. The germline gives CDR1 LGHNA, CDR2 YNFKEQ. CDR3 size: 15 residues. V was clipped by 4 bases and J by 6 bases; unmatched bases: 9.

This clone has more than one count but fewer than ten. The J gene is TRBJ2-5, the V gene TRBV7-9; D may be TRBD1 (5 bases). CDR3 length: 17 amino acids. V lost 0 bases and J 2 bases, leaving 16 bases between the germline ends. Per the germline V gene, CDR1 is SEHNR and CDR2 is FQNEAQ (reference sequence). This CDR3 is CASSLAKSRGLQETQYF. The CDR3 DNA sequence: TGTGCCAGCAGCTTAGCAAAGAGTAGGGGCCTTCAAGAGACCCAGTACTTC.

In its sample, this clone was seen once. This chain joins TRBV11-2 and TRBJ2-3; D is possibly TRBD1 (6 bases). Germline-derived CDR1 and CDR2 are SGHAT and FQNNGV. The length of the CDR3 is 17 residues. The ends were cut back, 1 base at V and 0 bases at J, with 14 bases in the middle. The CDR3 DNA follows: TGTGCCAGCAGCTTAGTTCTGGGGGCTATGAGCACAGATACGCAGTATTTT. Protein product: CASSLVLGAMSTDTQYF.

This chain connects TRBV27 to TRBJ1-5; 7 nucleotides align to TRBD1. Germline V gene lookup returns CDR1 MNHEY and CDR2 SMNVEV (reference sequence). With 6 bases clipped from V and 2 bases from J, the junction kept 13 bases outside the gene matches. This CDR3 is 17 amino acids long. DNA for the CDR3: TGTGCCAGCAGGGGGACAGACTTTGGGTTGGGCAATCAGCCCCAGCATTTT. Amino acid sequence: CASRGTDFGLGNQPQHF.

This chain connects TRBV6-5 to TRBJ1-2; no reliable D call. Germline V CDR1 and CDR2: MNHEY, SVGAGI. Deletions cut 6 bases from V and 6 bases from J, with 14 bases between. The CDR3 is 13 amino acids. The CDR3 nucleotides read TGTGCCAGCAGCTCCCGGGGTATGGATGGCTACACCTTC. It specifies CASSSRGMDGYTF.

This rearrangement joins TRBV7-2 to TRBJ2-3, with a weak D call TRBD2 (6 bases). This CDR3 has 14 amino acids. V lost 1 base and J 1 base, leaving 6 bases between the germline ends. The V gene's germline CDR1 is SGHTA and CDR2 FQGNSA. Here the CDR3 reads CASSLGRGTDTQYF. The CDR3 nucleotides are TGTGCCAGCAGCTTAGGGAGGGGCACAGATACGCAGTATTTT.

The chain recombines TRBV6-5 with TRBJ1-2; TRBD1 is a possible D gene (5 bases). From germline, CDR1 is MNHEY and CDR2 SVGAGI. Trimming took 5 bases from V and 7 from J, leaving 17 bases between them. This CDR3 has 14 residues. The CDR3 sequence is CASSPPPGFGGYTF. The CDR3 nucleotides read TGTGCCAGCAGTCCCCCCCCAGGGTTTGGTGGCTACACCTTC.

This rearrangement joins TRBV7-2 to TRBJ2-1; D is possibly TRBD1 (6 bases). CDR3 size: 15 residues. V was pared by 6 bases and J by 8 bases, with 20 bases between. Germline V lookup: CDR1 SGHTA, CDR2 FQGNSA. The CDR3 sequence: CASSYSGHVIDEQFF. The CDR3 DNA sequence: TGTGCCAGCAGTTACTCGGGACACGTCATCGATGAGCAGTTCTTC.

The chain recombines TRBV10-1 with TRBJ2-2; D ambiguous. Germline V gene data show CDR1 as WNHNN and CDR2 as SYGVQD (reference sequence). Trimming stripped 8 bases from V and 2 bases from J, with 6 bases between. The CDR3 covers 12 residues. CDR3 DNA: TGCGCCAGCGGGCCAAACACCGGGGAGCTGTTTTTT. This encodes CASGPNTGELFF.

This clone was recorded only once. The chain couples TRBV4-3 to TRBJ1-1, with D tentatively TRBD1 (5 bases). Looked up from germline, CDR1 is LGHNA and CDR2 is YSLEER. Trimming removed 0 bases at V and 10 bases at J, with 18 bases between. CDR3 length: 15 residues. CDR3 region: CASSQDWEGREGAFF. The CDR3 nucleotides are TGCGCCAGCAGCCAAGATTGGGAGGGCAGGGAGGGAGCTTTCTTT.

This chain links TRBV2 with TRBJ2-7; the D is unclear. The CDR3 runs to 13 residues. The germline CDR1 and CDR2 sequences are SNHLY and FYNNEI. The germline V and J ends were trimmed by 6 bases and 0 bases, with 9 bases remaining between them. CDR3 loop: CASRARSSYEQYF. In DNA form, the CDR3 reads TGTGCCAGCAGGGCTAGAAGCTCCTACGAGCAGTACTTC.

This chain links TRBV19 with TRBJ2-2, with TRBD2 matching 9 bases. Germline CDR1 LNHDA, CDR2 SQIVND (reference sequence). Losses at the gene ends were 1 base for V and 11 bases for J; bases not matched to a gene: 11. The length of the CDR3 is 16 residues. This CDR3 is CASSIGQGSGGFELFF. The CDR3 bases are TGTGCCAGTAGTATAGGCCAGGGTAGCGGGGGATTCGAGCTGTTTTTT.

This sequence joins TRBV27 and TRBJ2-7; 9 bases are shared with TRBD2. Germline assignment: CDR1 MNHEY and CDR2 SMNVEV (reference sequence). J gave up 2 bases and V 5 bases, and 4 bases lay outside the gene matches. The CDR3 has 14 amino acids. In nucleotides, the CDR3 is TGTGCCAGCAGTCCGGGACTAGCTGCCTACGAGCAGTACTTC. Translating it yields CASSPGLAAYEQYF.

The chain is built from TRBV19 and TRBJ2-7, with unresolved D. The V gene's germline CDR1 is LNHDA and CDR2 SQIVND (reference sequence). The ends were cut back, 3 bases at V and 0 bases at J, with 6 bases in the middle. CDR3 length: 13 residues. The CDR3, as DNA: TGTGCCAGTAGTATCCCGGGCTCCTACGAGCAGTACTTC. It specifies CASSIPGSYEQYF. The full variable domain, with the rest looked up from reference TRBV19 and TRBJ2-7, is DGGITQSPKYLFRKEGQNVTLSCEQNLNHDAMYWYRQDPGQGLRLIYYSQIVNDFQKGDIAEGYSVSREKKESFPLTVTSAQKNPTAFYLCASSIPGSYEQYFGPGTRLTVT.

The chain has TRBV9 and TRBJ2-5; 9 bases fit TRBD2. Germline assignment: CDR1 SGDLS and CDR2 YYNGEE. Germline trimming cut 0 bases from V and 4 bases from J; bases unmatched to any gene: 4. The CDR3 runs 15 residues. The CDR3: CASSVASGDIETQYF. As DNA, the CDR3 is TGTGCCAGCAGCGTAGCTAGCGGGGATATAGAGACCCAGTACTTC.

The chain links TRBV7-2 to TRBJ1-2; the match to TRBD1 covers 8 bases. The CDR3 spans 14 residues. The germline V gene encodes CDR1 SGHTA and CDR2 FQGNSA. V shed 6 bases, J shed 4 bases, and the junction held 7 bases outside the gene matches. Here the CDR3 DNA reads TGTGCCAGCAGTCCCCGGACAGGGCTCTATGGCTACACCTTC. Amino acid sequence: CASSPRTGLYGYTF. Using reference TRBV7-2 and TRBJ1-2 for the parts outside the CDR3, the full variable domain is GAGVSQSPSNKVTEKGKDVELRCDPISGHTALYWYRQSLGQGLEFLIYFQGNSAPDKSGLPSDRFSAERTGGSVSTLTIQRTQQEDSAVYLCASSPRTGLYGYTFGSGTRLTVV.